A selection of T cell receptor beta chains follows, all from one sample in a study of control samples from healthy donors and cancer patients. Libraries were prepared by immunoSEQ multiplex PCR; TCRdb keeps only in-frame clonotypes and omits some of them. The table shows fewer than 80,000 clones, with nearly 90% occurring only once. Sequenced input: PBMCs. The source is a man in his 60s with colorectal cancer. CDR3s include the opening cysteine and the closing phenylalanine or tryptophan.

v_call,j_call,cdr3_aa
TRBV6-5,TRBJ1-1,CASSYSRGRAFF
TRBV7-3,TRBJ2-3,CASSPGGATDTQYF
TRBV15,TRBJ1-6,CATSRGKRIGDSPLHF
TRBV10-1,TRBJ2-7,CASPTSGGADEQYF
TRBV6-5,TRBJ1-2,CASSYGGVGYTF
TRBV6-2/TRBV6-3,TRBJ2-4,CASSYGEKNIQYF
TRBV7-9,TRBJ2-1,CASSLTVIEQFF
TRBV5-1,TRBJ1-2,CASSLDTGGAGYTF
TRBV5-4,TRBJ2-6,CASSFGGAGAGANVLTF
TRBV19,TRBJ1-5,CASSRAGQSGNQPQHF
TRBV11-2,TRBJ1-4,CASSTPGLGRRLFF
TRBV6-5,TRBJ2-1,CASSYGGPYNEQFF
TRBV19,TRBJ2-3,CASSIDGGSTDTQYF
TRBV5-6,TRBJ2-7,CASSLNSYEQYF
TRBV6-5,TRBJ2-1,CATTDVYLFVRFF
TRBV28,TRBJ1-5,CASPRGHF
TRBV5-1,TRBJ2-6,CASSLSTGSGANVLTF
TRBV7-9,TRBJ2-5,CASSLYRDTKRWETQYF
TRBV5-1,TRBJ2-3,CASTILGAGGTDTQYF
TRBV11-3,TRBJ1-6,CASSPTVTSPLHF
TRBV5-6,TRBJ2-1,CASSAGQGRSEQFF
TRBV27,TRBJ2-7,CASSLIQGKSEQYF
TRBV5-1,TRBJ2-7,CASSLDGTGRYEQYF
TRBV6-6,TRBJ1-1,CASTIGPNTEAFF
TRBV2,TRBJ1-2,CASTGGHGYTF
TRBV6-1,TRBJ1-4,CASSEGRVELFF
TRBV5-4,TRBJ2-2,CASSLGGQGATGELFF
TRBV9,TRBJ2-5,CASSTSGGAWETQYF
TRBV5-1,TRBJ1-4,CASSFRDTTNEKLFF
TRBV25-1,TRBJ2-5,CASSESGLETQYF
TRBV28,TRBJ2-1,CASSLTRPSNEQFF
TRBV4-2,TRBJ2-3,CASSPRGTASGGTTDTQYF
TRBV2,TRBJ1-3,CASSEGGHPAYF
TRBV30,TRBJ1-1,CAWNPVNTEAFF
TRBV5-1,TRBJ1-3,CASSLLLGGGATGNTIYF
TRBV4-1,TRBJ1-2,CASSQDWDTLNYGYTF
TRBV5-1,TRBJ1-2,CASTVLSGNYGYTF
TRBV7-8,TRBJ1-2,CASSSTGTLPSNYGYTF
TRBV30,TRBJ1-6,CAWSGQIDNSPLHF
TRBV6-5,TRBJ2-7,CASTPTPSGSGEQYF
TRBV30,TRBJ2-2,CAWSVEGDTGELFF
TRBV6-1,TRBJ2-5,CASSEVLEYF
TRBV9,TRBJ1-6,CASSVGGNSPLHF
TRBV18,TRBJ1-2,CASSFDRANYGYTF
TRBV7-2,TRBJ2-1,CASSLEGLAASYNEQFF
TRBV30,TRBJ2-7,CAWRDGSYEQYF
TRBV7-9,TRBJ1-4,CASSLGAGETEKLFF
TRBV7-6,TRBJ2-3,CASSYTSGLTDTQYF
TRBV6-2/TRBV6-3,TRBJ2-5,CASSYYTSRTETQYF
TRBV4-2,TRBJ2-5,CASSQARTGTLRETQYF
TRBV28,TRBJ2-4,CASSSGTSGGLAKNIQYF
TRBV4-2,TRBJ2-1,CASSQGDREDNEQFF
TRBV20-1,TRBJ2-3,CSAIRTDTQYF
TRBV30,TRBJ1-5,CAWSPGSNQPQHF
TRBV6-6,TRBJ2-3,CASSWTHPSTDTQYF
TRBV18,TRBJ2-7,CASSSGTGRHEQYF
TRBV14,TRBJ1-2,CASSQGSPLTSTF